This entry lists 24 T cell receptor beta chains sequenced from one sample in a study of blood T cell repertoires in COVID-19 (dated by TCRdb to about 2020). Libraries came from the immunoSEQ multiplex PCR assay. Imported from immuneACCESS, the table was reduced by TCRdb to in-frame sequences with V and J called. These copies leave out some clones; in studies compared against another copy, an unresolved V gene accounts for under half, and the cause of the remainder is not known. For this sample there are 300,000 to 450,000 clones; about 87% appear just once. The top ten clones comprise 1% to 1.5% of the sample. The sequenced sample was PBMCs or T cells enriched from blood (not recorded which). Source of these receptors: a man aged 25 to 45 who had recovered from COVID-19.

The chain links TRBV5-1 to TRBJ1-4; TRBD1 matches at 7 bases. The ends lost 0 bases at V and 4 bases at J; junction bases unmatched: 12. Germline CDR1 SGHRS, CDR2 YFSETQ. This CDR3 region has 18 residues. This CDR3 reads CASSLGQMTGTFNEKLFF. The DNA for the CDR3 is TGCGCCAGCAGCTTGGGTCAAATGACAGGGACTTTTAATGAAAAACTGTTTTTT.

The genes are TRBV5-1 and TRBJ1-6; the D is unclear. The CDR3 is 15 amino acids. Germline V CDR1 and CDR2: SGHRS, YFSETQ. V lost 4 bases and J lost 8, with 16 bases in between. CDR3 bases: TGCGCCAGCAGCAGAGAGGGCGCGGTTGATTCACCCCTCCACTTT. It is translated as CASSREGAVDSPLHF.

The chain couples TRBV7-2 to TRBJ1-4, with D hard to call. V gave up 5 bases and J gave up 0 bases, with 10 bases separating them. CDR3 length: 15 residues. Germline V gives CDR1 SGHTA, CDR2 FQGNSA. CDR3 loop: CASSTTRATNEKLFF. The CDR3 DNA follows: TGTGCCAGCAGCACTACCAGAGCAACTAATGAAAAACTGTTTTTT.

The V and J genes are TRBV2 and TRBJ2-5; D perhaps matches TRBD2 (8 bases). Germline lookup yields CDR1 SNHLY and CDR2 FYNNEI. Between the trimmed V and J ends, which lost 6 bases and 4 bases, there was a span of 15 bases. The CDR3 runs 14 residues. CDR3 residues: CASRDRAGGETQYF. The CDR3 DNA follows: TGTGCCAGCAGAGACAGGGCGGGGGGAGAGACCCAGTACTTC.

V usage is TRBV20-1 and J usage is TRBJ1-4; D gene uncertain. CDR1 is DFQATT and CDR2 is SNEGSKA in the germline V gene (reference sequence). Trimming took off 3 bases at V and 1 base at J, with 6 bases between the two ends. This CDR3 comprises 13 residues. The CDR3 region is CSASERTNEKLFF. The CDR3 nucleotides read TGCAGTGCTAGTGAGAGAACTAATGAAAAACTGTTTTTT.

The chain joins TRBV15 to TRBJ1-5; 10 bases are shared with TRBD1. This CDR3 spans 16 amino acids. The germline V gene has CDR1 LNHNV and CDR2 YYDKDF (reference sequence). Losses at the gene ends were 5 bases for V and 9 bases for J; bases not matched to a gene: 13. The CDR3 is CATSATGQGKILPQHF. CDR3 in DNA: TGTGCCACCAGCGCAACGGGACAGGGGAAAATTTTGCCCCAGCATTTT.

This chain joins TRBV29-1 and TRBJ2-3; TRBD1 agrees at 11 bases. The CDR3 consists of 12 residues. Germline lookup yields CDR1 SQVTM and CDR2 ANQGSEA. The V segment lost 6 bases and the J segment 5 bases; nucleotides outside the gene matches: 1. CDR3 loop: CSVGTGGDTQYF. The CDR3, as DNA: TGCAGCGTAGGGACAGGGGGAGATACGCAGTATTTT.

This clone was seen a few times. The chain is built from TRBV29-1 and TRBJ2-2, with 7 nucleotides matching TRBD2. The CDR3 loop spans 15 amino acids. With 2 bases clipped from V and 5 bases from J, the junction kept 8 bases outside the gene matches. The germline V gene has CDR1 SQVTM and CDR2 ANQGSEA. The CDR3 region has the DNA TGCAGCGTTGAACTCGCGGGACTATCAACCGGGGAGCTGTTTTTT. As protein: CSVELAGLSTGELFF.

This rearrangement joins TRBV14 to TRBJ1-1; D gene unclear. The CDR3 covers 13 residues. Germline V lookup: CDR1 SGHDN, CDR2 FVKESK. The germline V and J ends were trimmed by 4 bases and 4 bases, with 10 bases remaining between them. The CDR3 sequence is CASSLRRLTEAFF. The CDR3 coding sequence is TGTGCCAGCAGCCTAAGGAGGCTCACTGAAGCTTTCTTT.

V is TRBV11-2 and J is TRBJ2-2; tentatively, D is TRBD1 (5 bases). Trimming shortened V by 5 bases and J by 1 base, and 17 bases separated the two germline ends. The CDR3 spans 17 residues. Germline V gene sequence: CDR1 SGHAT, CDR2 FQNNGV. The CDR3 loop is CASSMLWWQGNTGELFF. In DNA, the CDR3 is TGTGCCAGCAGCATGCTTTGGTGGCAGGGGAACACCGGGGAGCTGTTTTTT.

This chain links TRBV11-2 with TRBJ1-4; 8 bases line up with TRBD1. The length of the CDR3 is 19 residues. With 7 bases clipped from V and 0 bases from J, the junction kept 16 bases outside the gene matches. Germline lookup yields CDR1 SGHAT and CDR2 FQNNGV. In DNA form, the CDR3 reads TGTGCCAGCACCAGAATAGTGGCAGGGGGCTATCCAACTAATGAAAAACTGTTTTTT. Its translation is CASTRIVAGGYPTNEKLFF.

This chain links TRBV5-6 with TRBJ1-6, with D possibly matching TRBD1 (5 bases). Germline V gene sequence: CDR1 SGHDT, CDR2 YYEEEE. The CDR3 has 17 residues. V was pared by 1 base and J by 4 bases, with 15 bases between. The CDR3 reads CASSLYGWGEYNSPLHF. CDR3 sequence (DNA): TGTGCCAGCAGCTTGTACGGATGGGGCGAATATAATTCACCCCTCCACTTT. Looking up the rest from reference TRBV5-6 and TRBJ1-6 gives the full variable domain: DAGVTQSPTHLIKTRGQQVTLRCSPKSGHDTVSWYQQALGQGPQFIFQYYEEEERQRGNFPDRFSGHQFPNYSSELNVNALLLGDSALYLCASSLYGWGEYNSPLHFGNGTRLTVT.

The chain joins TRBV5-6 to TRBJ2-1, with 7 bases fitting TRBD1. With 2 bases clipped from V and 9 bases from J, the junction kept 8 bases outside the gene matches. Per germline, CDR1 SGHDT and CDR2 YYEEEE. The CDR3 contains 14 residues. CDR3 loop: CASSFKPPGGEQFF. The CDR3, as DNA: TGTGCCAGCAGCTTTAAGCCCCCAGGGGGTGAGCAGTTCTTC.

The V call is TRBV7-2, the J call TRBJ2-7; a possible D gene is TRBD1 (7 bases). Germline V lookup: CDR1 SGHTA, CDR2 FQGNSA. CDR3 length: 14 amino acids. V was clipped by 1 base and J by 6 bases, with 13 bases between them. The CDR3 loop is CASSLGYRGGEQYF. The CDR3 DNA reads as TGTGCCAGCAGCTTAGGTTACAGGGGAGGCGAGCAGTACTTC. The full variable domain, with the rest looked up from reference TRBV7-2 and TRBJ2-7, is GAGVSQSPSNKVTEKGKDVELRCDPISGHTALYWYRQSLGQGLEFLIYFQGNSAPDKSGLPSDRFSAERTGGSVSTLTIQRTQQEDSAVYLCASSLGYRGGEQYFGPGTRLTVT.

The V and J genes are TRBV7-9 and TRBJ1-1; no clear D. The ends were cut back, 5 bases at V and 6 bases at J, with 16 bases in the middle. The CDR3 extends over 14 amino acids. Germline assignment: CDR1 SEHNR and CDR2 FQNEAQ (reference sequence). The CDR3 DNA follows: TGTGCCAGCAGCAGGCCTCTCTTCCGGGCTGAAGCTTTCTTT. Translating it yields CASSRPLFRAEAFF.

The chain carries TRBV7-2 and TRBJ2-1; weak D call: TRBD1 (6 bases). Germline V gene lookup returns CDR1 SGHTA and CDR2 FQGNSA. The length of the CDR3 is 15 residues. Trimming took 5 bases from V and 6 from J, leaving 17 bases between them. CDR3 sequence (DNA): TGTGCCAGCAGCCCAGGGGCCTTAGCTTCCAATGAGCAGTTCTTC. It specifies CASSPGALASNEQFF.

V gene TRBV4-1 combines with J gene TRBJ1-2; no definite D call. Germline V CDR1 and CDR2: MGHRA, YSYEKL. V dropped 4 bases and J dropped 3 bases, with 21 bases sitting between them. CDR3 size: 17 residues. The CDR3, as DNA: TGCGCCAGCAGCCGCCCGACTTCGGCCCCGCTGTACTATGGCTACACCTTC. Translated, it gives CASSRPTSAPLYYGYTF.

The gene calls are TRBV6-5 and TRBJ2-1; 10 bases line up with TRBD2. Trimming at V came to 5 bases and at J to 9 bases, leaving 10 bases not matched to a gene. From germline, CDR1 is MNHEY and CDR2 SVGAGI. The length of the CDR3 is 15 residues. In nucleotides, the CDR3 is TGTGCCAGCAGTACAGCGGGGGGGATTCTCGCTGAGCAGTTCTTC. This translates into CASSTAGGILAEQFF.

The CDR3 is CASSLDSSGQYF. CDR3 DNA sequence: TGTGCCAGCAGCTTGGACTCGTCCGGGCAGTACTTC. The gene calls are TRBV5-4 and TRBJ2-7; D uncertain. Germline V gene sequence: CDR1 SGHNT, CDR2 YYREEE (reference sequence). V gave up 0 bases and J gave up 9 bases, with 10 bases separating them. This CDR3 is built from 12 residues.

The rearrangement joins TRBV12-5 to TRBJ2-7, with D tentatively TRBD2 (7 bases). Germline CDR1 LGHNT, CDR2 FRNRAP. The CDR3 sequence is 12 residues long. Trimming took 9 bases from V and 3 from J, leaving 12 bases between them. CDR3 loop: CASGGRVYEQYF. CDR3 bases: TGTGCTAGCGGGGGGCGGGTCTACGAGCAGTACTTC.

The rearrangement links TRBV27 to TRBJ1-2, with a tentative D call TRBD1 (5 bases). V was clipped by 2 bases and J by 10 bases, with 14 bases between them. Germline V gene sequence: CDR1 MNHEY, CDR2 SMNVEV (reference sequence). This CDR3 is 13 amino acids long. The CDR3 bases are TGTGCCAGCAGTTTACTGGGGCAGGGTGTCTACACCTTC. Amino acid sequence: CASSLLGQGVYTF.

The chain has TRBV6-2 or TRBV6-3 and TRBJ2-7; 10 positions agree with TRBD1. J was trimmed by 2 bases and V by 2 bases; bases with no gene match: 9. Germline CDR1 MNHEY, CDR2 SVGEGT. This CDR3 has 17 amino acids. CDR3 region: CASSYPSGTGDPYEQYF. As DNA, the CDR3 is TGTGCCAGCAGTTACCCGTCCGGGACAGGGGATCCCTACGAGCAGTACTTC.

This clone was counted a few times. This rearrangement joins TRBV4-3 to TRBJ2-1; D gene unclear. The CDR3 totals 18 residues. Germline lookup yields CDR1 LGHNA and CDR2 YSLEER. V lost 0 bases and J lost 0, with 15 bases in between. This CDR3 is CASSQDSITISSYNEQFF. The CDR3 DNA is TGCGCCAGCAGCCAAGATTCAATTACTATCAGCTCCTACAATGAGCAGTTCTTC.

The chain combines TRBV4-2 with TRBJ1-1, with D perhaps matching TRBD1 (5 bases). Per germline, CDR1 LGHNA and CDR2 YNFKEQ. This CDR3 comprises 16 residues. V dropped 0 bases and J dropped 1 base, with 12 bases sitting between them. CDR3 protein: CASSQDSDTSNTEAFF. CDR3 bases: TGTGCCAGCAGCCAAGATTCGGACACCTCGAACACTGAAGCTTTCTTT.